This T cell receptor (beta chain) is drawn from a study of tumor-infiltrating lymphocytes in primary liver carcinoma. Across the study: All patients, whether men or women, fell within 30 to 69 years of age.

Joint extraction of RNA and DNA used roughly 18-34 mg of bulk tissue that was unsorted. At sampling, these chronic HBV carriers had received no treatment. The germline V gene encodes CDR1 SGHDN and CDR2 FVKESK. The length of the CDR3 is 11 residues. Only one count was recorded for this clonotype. The input was approximately 500 ng total RNA; TCR beta cDNA was made from it with a constant-region primer. The TCR beta library was amplified through three nested multiplex PCR rounds in a modified ARM-PCR procedure. The first two PCR rounds used TRBV1-TRBV30 primers with a Cbeta primer, around 10 cycles each. TCRdb independently ran MiXCR on the multiplex PCR reads; one entry per CDR3 protein. The profile shows around 80,000 distinct CDR3 sequences, around 70% of them singletons.

The chain couples TRBV14 to TRBJ2-7, with unresolved D. The source material was liver tumor tissue from sampling region 1. Subset defined: tumor region T1, superior pole. The receptor comes from a man aged 35 to 55 with primary liver carcinoma and hepatitis B virus infection. CDR3 in amino acids: CSSSQGYEQYF. The DNA for the CDR3 is TGTAGCAGCAGCCAAGGATACGAGCAGTACTTC.